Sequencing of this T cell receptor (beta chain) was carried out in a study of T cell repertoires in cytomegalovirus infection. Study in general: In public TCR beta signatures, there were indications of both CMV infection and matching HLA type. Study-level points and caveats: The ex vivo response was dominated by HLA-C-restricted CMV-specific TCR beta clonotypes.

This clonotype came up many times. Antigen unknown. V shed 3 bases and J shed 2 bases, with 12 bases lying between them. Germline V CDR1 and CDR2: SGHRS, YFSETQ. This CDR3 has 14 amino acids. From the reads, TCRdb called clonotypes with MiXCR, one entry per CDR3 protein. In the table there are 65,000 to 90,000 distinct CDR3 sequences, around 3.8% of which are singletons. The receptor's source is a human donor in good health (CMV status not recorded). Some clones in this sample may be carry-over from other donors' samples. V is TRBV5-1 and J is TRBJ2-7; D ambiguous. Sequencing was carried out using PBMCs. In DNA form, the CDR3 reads TGCGCCAGCAGCTCCCGGCCTACCACCTACGAGCAGTACTTC. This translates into CASSSRPTTYEQYF.